The clone carrying this T cell receptor beta chain was detected only a few times. This sample was taken from a study of cytomegalovirus exposure and HLA in healthy donors. PCR primers comprised 60 Vbeta and 13 Jbeta primers. Method: immunoSEQ multiplex PCR; TCRdb's copy keeps in-frame clones and lacks some. The sample holds more than 95,000 clones, 60% to 80% seen once. The TCR was taken from a man aged 55 to 69 in good health and CMV-seropositive. The sequenced sample was PBMCs.

CDR3 in amino acids: CARGEVSGANVLTF. The CDR3 coding sequence is TGTGCCAGAGGGGAGGTCTCTGGGGCCAACGTCCTGACTTTC. The chain has TRBV2 and TRBJ2-6, with TRBD2 as a possible D gene (6 bases). This CDR3 region has 14 residues. The germline V gene encodes CDR1 SNHLY and CDR2 FYNNEI. Deletions cut 9 bases from V and 0 bases from J, with 9 bases between.